This T cell receptor (beta chain) emerged from a study of cytomegalovirus exposure and HLA in healthy donors. The study's findings and limits: In a later analysis, across HLA loci, associated TCR counts were highest for DRB1, lowest for HLA-C. In an earlier analysis, about 87% or about 30%: the productive usage of most TCR beta V segments.

The V segment lost 6 bases and the J segment 8 bases; nucleotides outside the gene matches: 13. CDR1 is SNHLY and CDR2 is FYNNEI in the germline V gene. The CDR3 loop spans 15 amino acids. The PCR was carried out with 60 Vbeta primers and 13 Jbeta primers. Profiled with immunoSEQ multiplex PCR; TCRdb holds only in-frame clones, not every one. The profile covers about 170,000 clones, with over 60% appearing a single time and 0.98% taken by the ten largest. Only one count was recorded for this clone. Its matching antigen is unknown. The material sequenced was PBMCs. This receptor was identified in a woman aged 45-65 years in good health and CMV-seropositive. This sequence joins TRBV2 and TRBJ2-1, with TRBD2 matching over 7 bases. The CDR3: CASRDSGIWMDEQFF. The CDR3, as DNA: TGTGCCAGCAGAGACAGCGGGATATGGATGGATGAGCAGTTCTTC.